Below are 10 T cell receptor beta chains sequenced from a single sample in a study of Ad26.COV2.S vaccination and SARS-CoV-2 variants. Profiling relied on immunoSEQ multiplex PCR, and the TCRdb table lists in-frame clones only, not all of them. The sample lists approximately 340,000 clones, around 92% occurring once. Sample: peripheral blood, taken after recovery from COVID-19. All receptors come from a human donor who had recovered from COVID-19.

V and J are TRBV27 and TRBJ2-7; 7 positions match TRBD2. Looked up from germline, CDR1 is MNHEY and CDR2 is SMNVEV (reference sequence). The CDR3 runs 14 residues. J was trimmed by 4 bases and V by 5 bases; bases with no gene match: 8. The CDR3 reads CASSPLAESYEQYF. The CDR3 DNA follows: TGTGCCAGCAGTCCCCTAGCGGAGTCTTACGAGCAGTACTTC.

The chain joins TRBV6-7 to TRBJ1-1; no reliable D call. TRBV6-7 is placed among ORFs of uncertain function. This CDR3 is built from 15 residues. Trimming took 8 bases from V and 1 from J, leaving 17 bases between them. The CDR3 region is CASSSREVKNTEAFF. DNA of the CDR3: TGTGCCAGCTCTAGTCGGGAGGTGAAGAACACTGAAGCTTTCTTT.

The V and J genes are TRBV6-2 or TRBV6-3 and TRBJ1-1; TRBD1 might be the D (5 bases). V was cut by 2 bases and J by 7 bases, with 14 bases left in between. In germline, CDR1 is MNHEY, CDR2 SVGEGT. The CDR3 is 14 residues long. In DNA, the CDR3 is TGTGCCAGCAGTTACGATCTGGGTAGGGGTGAAGCTTTCTTT. Encoded protein: CASSYDLGRGEAFF.

This chain joins TRBV4-1 and TRBJ1-5; D gene uncertain. Trimming stripped 1 base from V and 5 bases from J, with 12 bases between. Germline CDR1 MGHRA, CDR2 YSYEKL. This CDR3 is 15 amino acids long. The CDR3, as DNA: TGCGCCAGCAGCCAAGGTAGGGTACAAGATCAGCCCCAGCATTTT. Translation gives CASSQGRVQDQPQHF.

The chain has TRBV5-1 and TRBJ1-4; 10 nucleotides align to TRBD1. The CDR3 covers 15 residues. CDR1 is SGHRS, CDR2 YFSETQ, per germline. Unmatched junction bases numbered 3, after V lost 0 bases and J lost 7 bases. CDR3 DNA sequence: TGCGCCAGCAGCTTGGATGGGACAGGGGTTGAAAAACTGTTTTTT. It yields the protein CASSLDGTGVEKLFF.

DNA of the CDR3: TGTGCCAGCTCACCAGAATCGGTTTCTTTTGGTCGTCAGTACTTC. It specifies CASSPESVSFGRQYF. The V call is TRBV18, the J call TRBJ2-7; D is unclear. Trimming removed 2 bases at V and 10 bases at J, with 21 bases between. CDR3 size: 15 residues. Germline CDR1 reads KGHSH; CDR2 reads LQKENI.

The rearrangement links TRBV7-9 to TRBJ2-1; 7 positions match TRBD1. The CDR3 has 14 residues. Germline V gene lookup returns CDR1 SEHNR and CDR2 FQNEAQ (reference sequence). V was clipped by 4 bases and J by 6 bases; unmatched bases: 6. The CDR3: CASSSGGLANEQFF. The CDR3 DNA reads TGTGCCAGCAGCTCAGGGGGTCTTGCCAATGAGCAGTTCTTC.

The CDR3 coding sequence is TGTGCCAGCTCCTCCGAGGGAGAAAAACTGTTTTTT. Its translation: CASSSEGEKLFF. The V and J genes are TRBV18 and TRBJ1-4, with no clear D. CDR1 is KGHSH, CDR2 LQKENI, per germline. V was trimmed by 6 bases and J by 8 bases, leaving 10 bases between them. There are 12 residues in the CDR3.

CDR3 loop: CATSRAGYNYGYTF. CDR3 nucleotides: TGTGCCACCAGCAGAGCGGGGTATAACTATGGCTACACCTTC. This sequence joins TRBV15 and TRBJ1-2; the D is unclear. The CDR3 consists of 14 residues. The germline V gene has CDR1 LNHNV and CDR2 YYDKDF (reference sequence). Trimming removed 1 base at V and 1 base at J, with 7 bases between. Together with reference TRBV15 and TRBJ1-2, the CDR3 gives the full variable domain: DAMVIQNPRYQVTQFGKPVTLSCSQTLNHNVMYWYQQKSSQAPKLLFHYYDKDFNNEADTPDNFQSRRPNTSFCFLDIRSPGLGDTAMYLCATSRAGYNYGYTFGSGTRLTVV.

V and J are TRBV9 and TRBJ2-4; D call uncertain. V was trimmed by 5 bases and J by 0 bases, leaving 9 bases between them. The CDR3 spans 14 residues. CDR1 is SGDLS and CDR2 is YYNGEE in the germline V gene. CDR3 in DNA: TGTGCCAGCAGTCCCGACACAGCCAAAAACATTCAGTACTTC. It encodes CASSPDTAKNIQYF.